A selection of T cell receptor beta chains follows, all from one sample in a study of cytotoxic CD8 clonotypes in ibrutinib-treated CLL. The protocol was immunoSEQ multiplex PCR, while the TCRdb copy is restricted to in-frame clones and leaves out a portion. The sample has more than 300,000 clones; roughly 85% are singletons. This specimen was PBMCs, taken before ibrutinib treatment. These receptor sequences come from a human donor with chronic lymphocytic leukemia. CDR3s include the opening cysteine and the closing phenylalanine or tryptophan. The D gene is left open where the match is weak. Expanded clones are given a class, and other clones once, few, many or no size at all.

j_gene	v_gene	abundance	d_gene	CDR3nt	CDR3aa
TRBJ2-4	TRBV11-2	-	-	TGTGCCAGCAGCTCCTTATTAGGGAGACGGACCTCGGTTCGAAGCATTCAGTACTTC	CASSSLLGRRTSVRSIQYF
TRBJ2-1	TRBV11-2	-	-	TGTGCCAGCAGCTTAGACTCTAGATTCCATGAGCAGTTCTTC	CASSLDSRFHEQFF
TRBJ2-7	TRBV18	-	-	TGTGCCAGCTCACCCCCGGGTTACTTCAGGGGCTACGAGCAGTACTTC	CASSPPGYFRGYEQYF
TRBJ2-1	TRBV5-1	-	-	TGCGCCAGCTTCAGATCTGCAGGGAGCTCCTACAATGAGCAGTTCTTC	CASFRSAGSSYNEQFF
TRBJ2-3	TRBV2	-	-	TGTGCCAGCAAGAGGGGAGCAGATACGCAGTATTTT	CASKRGADTQYF
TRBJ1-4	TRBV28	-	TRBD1	TGTGCCAGCAGTTCTCGACAGGGGAGGGCTAATGAAAAACTGTTTTTT	CASSSRQGRANEKLFF
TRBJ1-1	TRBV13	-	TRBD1	TGTGCCAGCAGCTCAAAGACAGGGATTGTTTTATGGACTGAAGCTTTCTTT	CASSSKTGIVLWTEAFF
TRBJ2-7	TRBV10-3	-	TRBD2	TGTGCCATCAGTGAAACTAGCGGGATTCACCCCCAGCAGTACTTC	CAISETSGIHPQQYF
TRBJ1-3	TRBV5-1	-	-	TGCGCCAGCAGCTTGGTAGGAGACTCTGGAAACACCATATATTTT	CASSLVGDSGNTIYF
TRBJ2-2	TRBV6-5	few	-	TGTGCCAGCAGTTACCTCGGGGAGCTGTTTTTT	CASSYLGELFF
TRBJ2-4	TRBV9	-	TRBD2	TGTGCCAGCAGCCCACAAGGACTAGCGGGACTAAACATTCAGTACTTC	CASSPQGLAGLNIQYF
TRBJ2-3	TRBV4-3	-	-	TGCGCCAGCAGCCAAGATCGTGTCGGGAACACAGATACGCAGTATTTT	CASSQDRVGNTDTQYF
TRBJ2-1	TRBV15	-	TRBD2	TGTGCCACCAGCAGGGATGGCCCCAGCGGGAGGGGGTACAATGAGCAGTTCTTC	CATSRDGPSGRGYNEQFF
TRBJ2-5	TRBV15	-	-	TGTGCCACCAGCAGAGATCGGGAGACCCAGTACTTC	CATSRDRETQYF
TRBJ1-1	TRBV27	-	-	TGTGCCAGCCTTACCAATCTTCGTGAAGCTTTCTTT	CASLTNLREAFF
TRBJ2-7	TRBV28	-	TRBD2	TGTGCCAGCAGTTGGACTAGCCCGAACGAGCAGTACTTC	CASSWTSPNEQYF
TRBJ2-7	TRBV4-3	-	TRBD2	TGCGCCAGCAGCCAAGCGCTGAGCGGGAGTCCCTACGAGCAGTACTTC	CASSQALSGSPYEQYF
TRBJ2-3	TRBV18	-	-	TGTGCCAGCTCACCACGGGAGACCGGCACAGATACGCAGTATTTT	CASSPRETGTDTQYF
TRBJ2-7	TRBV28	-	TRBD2	TGTGCCAGCAGTTCCCCGGGACTAGCGGGAGGTTTACCCTACGAGCAGTACTTC	CASSSPGLAGGLPYEQYF
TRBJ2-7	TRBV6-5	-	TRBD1	TGTGCCAGCAGGGACACAGGGGTCGGGTACGAGCAGTACTTC	CASRDTGVGYEQYF
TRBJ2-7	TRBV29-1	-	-	TGCAGCGTGTACGGACTCCGCTCCTACGAGCAGTACTTC	CSVYGLRSYEQYF
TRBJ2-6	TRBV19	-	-	TGTGCCAGTAGTTTTAGACAGACTTCGCCCGACTCTGGGGCCAACGTCCTGACTTTC	CASSFRQTSPDSGANVLTF
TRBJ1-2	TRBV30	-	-	TGTGCCTGGAGTCGTGGACCGATGGGCGGCTACACCTTC	CAWSRGPMGGYTF
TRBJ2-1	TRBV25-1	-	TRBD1	TGTGCCAGCAGTGACCGGGGACAGCTAAGGGAGTTCTTC	CASSDRGQLREFF
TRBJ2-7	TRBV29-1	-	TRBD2	TGCAGCGTTGGGGGACTAGCCCAGACCTACGAACAGTACTTC	CSVGGLAQTYEQYF
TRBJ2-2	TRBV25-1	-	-	TGTGCCAGCAGAGGGTGGAGCAACACCGGGGAGCTGTTTTTT	CASRGWSNTGELFF
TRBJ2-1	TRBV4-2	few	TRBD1	TGTGCCAGCAGCCAAGACATGGACAGGGGCTACAATGAGCAGTTCTTC	CASSQDMDRGYNEQFF
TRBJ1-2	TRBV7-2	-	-	TGTGCCAGCAGCTTAGTTGCGCAGTCTAACTATGGCTACACCTTC	CASSLVAQSNYGYTF
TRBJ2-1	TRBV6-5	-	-	TGTGCCAGCAGTCTACCGGGAAGAACCCACAATGAGCAGTTCTTC	CASSLPGRTHNEQFF
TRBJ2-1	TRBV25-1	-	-	TGTGCCAGCAGGTCCAACAATGAGCAGTTCTTC	CASRSNNEQFF
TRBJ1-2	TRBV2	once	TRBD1	TGTGCCAGCAGCGTTACAGGGGAACCCTTTAACTATGGCTACACCTTC	CASSVTGEPFNYGYTF
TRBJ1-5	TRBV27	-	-	-	CASSFLAGSNQPQHF
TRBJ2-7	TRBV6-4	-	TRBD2	TGTGCCAGACACAAAATAGCGGGAGGGCCTGGCGAGCAGTACTTC	CARHKIAGGPGEQYF
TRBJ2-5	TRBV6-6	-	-	TGTGCCAGCTCCTTAAGGAAAGAGACCCAGTACTTC	CASSLRKETQYF
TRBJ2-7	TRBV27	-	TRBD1	TGTGCCAGCAGTTTCGGGGCAGGGGGCATGTACGAGCAGTACTTC	CASSFGAGGMYEQYF
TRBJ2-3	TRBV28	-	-	TGTGCCAGCAGTCGGGGTTACTTTAGCACAGATACGCAGTATTTT	CASSRGYFSTDTQYF
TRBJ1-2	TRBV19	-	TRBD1	TGTGCCAGTAGTATAGTCTCCGGGACAGGGGATGGCTACACCTTC	CASSIVSGTGDGYTF
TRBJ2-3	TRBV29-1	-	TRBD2	TGCAGCGTCGTCTTGACTAGCGGGAGATCAGATACGCAGTATTTT	CSVVLTSGRSDTQYF
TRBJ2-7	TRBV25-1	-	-	TGTGCCAGCAGTGACGGGCGGGACCGCGGTAACTACGAGCAGTACTTC	CASSDGRDRGNYEQYF
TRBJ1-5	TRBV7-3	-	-	TGTGCCCCATGGGGGGGAACCAATCAGCCCCAGCATTTT	CAPWGGTNQPQHF
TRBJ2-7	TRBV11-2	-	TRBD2	TGTGCCAGCAGGAGGACTAGCGGGAGCTCCTACGAGCAGTACTTC	CASRRTSGSSYEQYF
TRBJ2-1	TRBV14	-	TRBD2	TGTGCCAGCAGCCCACCTAGCGGGAGTTGGGATGAGCAGTTCTTC	CASSPPSGSWDEQFF
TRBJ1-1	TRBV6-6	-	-	TGTGCCAGCAGTTATCAGGGAGCCGGAGGGGGAGCTTTCTTT	CASSYQGAGGGAFF
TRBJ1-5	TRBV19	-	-	TGTGCCAGTAGTATCGCGTGGGAACACAATCAGCCCCAGCATTTT	CASSIAWEHNQPQHF
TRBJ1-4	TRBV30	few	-	TGTGCCTGGGACAGTAATGAAAAACTGTTTTTT	CAWDSNEKLFF
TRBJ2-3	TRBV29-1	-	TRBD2	TGCAGCGTTGAGGGGCCCGGACTAGCGGCTAGCACAGATACGCAGTATTTT	CSVEGPGLAASTDTQYF